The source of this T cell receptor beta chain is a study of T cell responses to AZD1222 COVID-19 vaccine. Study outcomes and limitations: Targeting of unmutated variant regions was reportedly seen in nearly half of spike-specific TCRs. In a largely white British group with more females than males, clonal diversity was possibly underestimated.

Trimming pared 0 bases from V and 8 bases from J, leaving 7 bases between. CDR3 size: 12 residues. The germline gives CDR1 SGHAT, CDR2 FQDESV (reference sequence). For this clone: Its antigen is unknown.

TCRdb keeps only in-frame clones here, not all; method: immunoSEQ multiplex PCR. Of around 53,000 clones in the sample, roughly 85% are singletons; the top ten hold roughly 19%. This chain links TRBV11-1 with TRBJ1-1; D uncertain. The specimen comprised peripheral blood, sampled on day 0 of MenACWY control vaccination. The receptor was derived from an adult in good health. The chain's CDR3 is CASSLAGEEAFF. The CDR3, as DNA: TGTGCCAGCAGCTTAGCGGGCGAAGAAGCTTTCTTT. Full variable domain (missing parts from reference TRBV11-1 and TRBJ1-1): EAEVAQSPRYKITEKSQAVAFWCDPISGHATLYWYRQILGQGPELLVQFQDESVVDDSQLPKDRFSAERLKGVDSTLKIQPAELGDSAMYLCASSLAGEEAFFGQGTRLTVV.